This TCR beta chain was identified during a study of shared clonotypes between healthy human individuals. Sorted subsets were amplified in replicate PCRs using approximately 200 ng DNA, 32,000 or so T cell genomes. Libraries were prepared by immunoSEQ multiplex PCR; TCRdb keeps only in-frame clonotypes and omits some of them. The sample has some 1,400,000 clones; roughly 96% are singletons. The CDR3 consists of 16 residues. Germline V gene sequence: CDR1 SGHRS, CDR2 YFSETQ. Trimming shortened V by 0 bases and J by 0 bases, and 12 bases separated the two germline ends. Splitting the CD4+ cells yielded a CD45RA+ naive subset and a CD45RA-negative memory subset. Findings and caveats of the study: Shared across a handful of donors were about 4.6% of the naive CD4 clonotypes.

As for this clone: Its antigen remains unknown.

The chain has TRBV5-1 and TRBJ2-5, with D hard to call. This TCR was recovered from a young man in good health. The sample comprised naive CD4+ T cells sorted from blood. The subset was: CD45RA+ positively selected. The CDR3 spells CASSLGDFTYQETQYF. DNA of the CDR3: TGCGCCAGCAGCTTGGGAGACTTCACGTACCAAGAGACCCAGTACTTC. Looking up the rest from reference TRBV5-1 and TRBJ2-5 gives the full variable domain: KAGVTQTPRYLIKTRGQQVTLSCSPISGHRSVSWYQQTPGQGLQFLFEYFSETQRNKGNFPGRFSGRQFSNSRSEMNVSTLELGDSALYLCASSLGDFTYQETQYFGPGTRLLVL.